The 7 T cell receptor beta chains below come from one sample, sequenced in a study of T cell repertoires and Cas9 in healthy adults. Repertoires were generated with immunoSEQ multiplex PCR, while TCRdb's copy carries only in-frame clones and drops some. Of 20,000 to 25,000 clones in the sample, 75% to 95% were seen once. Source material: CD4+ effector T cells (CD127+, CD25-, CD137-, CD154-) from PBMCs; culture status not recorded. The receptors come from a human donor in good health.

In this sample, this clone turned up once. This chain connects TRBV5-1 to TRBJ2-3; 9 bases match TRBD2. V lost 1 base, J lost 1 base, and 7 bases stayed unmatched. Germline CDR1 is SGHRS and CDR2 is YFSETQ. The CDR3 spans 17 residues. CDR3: CASSLISGSFGTDTQYF. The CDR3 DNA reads TGCGCCAGCAGCTTGATTAGCGGGAGTTTCGGCACAGATACGCAGTATTTT.

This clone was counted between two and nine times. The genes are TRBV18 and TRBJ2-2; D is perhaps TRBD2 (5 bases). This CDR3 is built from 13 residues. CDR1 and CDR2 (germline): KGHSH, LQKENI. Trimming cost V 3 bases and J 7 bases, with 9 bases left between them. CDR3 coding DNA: TGTGCCAGCTCACCGCAGAGGGACGGGGAGCTGTTTTTT. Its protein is CASSPQRDGELFF.

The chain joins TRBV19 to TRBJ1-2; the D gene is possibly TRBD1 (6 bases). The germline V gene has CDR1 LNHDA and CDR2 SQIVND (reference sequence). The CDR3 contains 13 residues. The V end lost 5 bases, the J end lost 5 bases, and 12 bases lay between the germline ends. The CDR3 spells CASSLGTSYGYTF. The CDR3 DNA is TGTGCCAGTAGTCTGGGGACATCTTATGGCTACACCTTC.

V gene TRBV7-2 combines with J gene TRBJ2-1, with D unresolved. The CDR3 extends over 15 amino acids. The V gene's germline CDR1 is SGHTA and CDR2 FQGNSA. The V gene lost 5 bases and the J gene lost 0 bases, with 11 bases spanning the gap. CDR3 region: CASSPRSYSYNEQFF. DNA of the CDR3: TGTGCCAGCAGCCCCAGATCCTACTCCTACAATGAGCAGTTCTTC.

This chain's CDR3 is CASSPSHLAGSRIRGYTF. In nucleotides, the CDR3 is TGTGCCAGCAGCCCTTCGCATCTCGCAGGTTCTCGGATTCGTGGCTACACCTTC. The V gene is TRBV7-9, the J gene TRBJ1-2; D ambiguous. V gave up 5 bases and J gave up 7 bases, with 29 bases separating them. The germline V gene encodes CDR1 SEHNR and CDR2 FQNEAQ (reference sequence). This CDR3 spans 18 amino acids.

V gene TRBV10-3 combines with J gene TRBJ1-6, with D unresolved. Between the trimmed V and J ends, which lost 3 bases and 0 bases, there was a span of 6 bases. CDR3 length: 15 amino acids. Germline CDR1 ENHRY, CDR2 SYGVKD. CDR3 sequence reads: CAISDGFSYNSPLHF. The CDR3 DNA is TGTGCCATCAGTGATGGGTTCTCCTATAATTCACCCCTCCACTTT.

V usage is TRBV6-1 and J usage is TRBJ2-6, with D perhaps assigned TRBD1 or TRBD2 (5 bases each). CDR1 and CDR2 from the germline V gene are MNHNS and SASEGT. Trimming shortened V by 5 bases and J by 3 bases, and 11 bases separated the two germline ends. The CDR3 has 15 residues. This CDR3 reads CASSTGTGGANVLTF. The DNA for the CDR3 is TGTGCCAGCAGTACCGGGACCGGTGGGGCCAACGTCCTGACTTTC.